This T cell receptor beta chain appears in the sequencing data of a study of blood T cell repertoires in COVID-19. About the study: COVID-19 samples from acute and convalescent phases originated in the United States, Italy and Spain.

Only a few counts were recorded for this clone. Per germline, CDR1 MNHEY and CDR2 SVGAGI. The CDR3 has 13 residues. Trimming took off 8 bases at V and 3 bases at J, with 13 bases between the two ends. Per the original methods: Reference gene primer amplification in the assay estimated nucleated cell counts. The table came from immunoSEQ multiplex PCR; TCRdb's copy has only in-frame clones and leaves some out. The V and J calls and clone size are taken from that table; D and trimming were inferred from the DNA. The sample has some 40,000 clones; around 86% are singletons. The chain recombines TRBV6-5 with TRBJ1-1; D call uncertain. The sequenced material came from peripheral blood. This clonotype was obtained from a woman of 80 years or more with acute or convalescent COVID-19. The CDR3, as DNA: TGTGCCAGCTTCCTAGGTTGGGACACTGAAGCTTTCTTT. Protein product: CASFLGWDTEAFF.